These 10 T cell receptor beta chains were all obtained from the same sample, sequenced in a study of blood T cell repertoires in COVID-19. Some clones are missing from TCRdb's copy, which holds only in-frame ones; the method was immunoSEQ multiplex PCR. The table lists 300,000 to 350,000 clones, roughly 89% of them singletons, with more than 7.5% in the top ten. Specimen: peripheral blood. Receptors were obtained from a young man with COVID-19, enrolled during active disease.

The chain combines TRBV25-1 with TRBJ2-1; the match to TRBD1 covers 7 bases. Trimming at V came to 7 bases and at J to 3 bases, leaving 3 bases not matched to a gene. This CDR3 region has 13 residues. CDR1 and CDR2 (germline): MGHDK, SYGVNS. The CDR3 region is CASKNRGYNEQFF. In nucleotides, the CDR3 is TGTGCCAGCAAAAACAGGGGCTACAATGAGCAGTTCTTC.

The chain is built from TRBV4-2 and TRBJ1-5, with TRBD1 matching 7 bases. This CDR3 is 18 amino acids long. Germline values: CDR1 LGHNA, CDR2 YNFKEQ. Losses at the gene ends were 4 bases for V and 0 bases for J; bases not matched to a gene: 12. The CDR3 region is CASSPPFRDSDSNQPQHF. As DNA, the CDR3 is TGTGCCAGCAGCCCGCCATTCCGGGACAGTGATAGCAATCAGCCCCAGCATTTT.

The chain couples TRBV7-2 to TRBJ2-2; 9 bases align to TRBD1. Germline values: CDR1 SGHTA, CDR2 FQGNSA. J was trimmed by 4 bases and V by 1 base; bases with no gene match: 7. The CDR3 is 17 amino acids. The CDR3 sequence: CASSLVGQGRGTGELFF. The CDR3 DNA sequence: TGTGCCAGCAGCTTAGTGGGACAGGGTAGAGGCACCGGGGAGCTGTTTTTT.

J is TRBJ1-1 and V is TRBV25-1; D not certain. The V and J ends lost 8 bases and 4 bases respectively, with 14 bases between them. In germline, CDR1 is MGHDK, CDR2 SYGVNS. This CDR3 is 13 amino acids long. The CDR3 is CASERVWPTEAFF. The DNA of the CDR3 is TGTGCCAGCGAGAGGGTTTGGCCCACTGAAGCTTTCTTT.

The chain combines TRBV30 with TRBJ1-6; D remains ambiguous. The CDR3 runs to 13 residues. CDR1 and CDR2 from the germline V gene are GTSNPN and SVGIG (reference sequence). V lost 4 bases to trimming and J lost 4 bases, with 8 bases between them. CDR3 amino acids: CAWTGGYNSPLHF. In DNA form, the CDR3 reads TGTGCCTGGACAGGAGGGTATAATTCACCCCTCCACTTT.

The V gene is TRBV11-2, the J gene TRBJ2-7; D perhaps matches TRBD1 (6 bases). The germline V gene has CDR1 SGHAT and CDR2 FQNNGV. Trimming stripped 5 bases from V and 5 bases from J, with 10 bases between. This CDR3 is built from 12 residues. The CDR3 reads CASSERDNEQYF. The CDR3 DNA reads as TGTGCCAGCAGCGAACGGGACAACGAGCAGTACTTC.

As for this clone: The junction and the germline gene differ at one end; a read error may be behind it. The chain has TRBV3-1 (or the pseudogene TRBV3-2) and TRBJ2-3; 13 positions agree with TRBD2. There are 15 residues in the CDR3. Germline-derived CDR1 and CDR2 are LGHDT and YNNKEL (reference sequence). The CDR3 sequence is CASNQLAGGTDTQYF. Written as DNA, the CDR3 is TGTGCCAGCAACCAACTAGCGGGAGGGACAGATACGCAGTATTTT.

This clone came up once. J is TRBJ2-2 and V is TRBV7-3, with 8 bases aligning to TRBD1. Germline V CDR1 and CDR2: SGHTA, FQGTGA. The V segment lost 5 bases and the J segment 0 bases; nucleotides outside the gene matches: 5. CDR3 length: 16 residues. CDR3 sequence reads: CASSRTGGANTGELFF. DNA of the CDR3: TGTGCCAGCAGCCGCACAGGGGGTGCGAACACCGGGGAGCTGTTTTTT.

The rearrangement uses TRBV4-3 and TRBJ2-2, with TRBD1 identical over 7 bases. V gave up 4 bases and J gave up 3 bases; unmatched junction bases: 11. The CDR3 length is 17 residues. Germline-derived CDR1 and CDR2 are LGHNA and YSLEER. CDR3 region: CASSRSVTGYDTGELFF. The CDR3, as DNA: TGCGCCAGCAGCCGGTCCGTGACAGGGTACGACACCGGGGAGCTGTTTTTT.

The count of this clone is one. The rearrangement joins TRBV27 to TRBJ1-2; the match to TRBD1 covers 7 bases. The CDR3 is 15 residues long. V dropped 3 bases and J dropped 8; count of bases not matched to a gene: 12. Germline loops: CDR1 MNHEY, CDR2 SMNVEV (reference sequence). In DNA form, the CDR3 reads TGTGCCAGCAGTTTGAGGGGGCGCTGGAATCTCGGCTACACCTTC. It yields the protein CASSLRGRWNLGYTF.